A selection of T cell receptor beta chains follows, all from one sample in a study of T-cell memory formation after mild COVID-19. Each CDR3 protein gets one entry after TCRdb re-called the 5' RACE reads with MiXCR. The sample contains under 450,000 distinct CDR3 sequences, approximately 15% of which appear only once. Sequences were obtained from PBMCs or a T cell subset sorted from them (not recorded which). These receptors came from a man aged 18 to 30 who had mild COVID-19 (a few samples of this study predate the infection). Cell type and time point are not known. Both conserved end residues are part of each CDR3. The order of the fields is CDR3 protein, V gene.

CASSEGQVDGYTF | TRBV6-1
CASRATEYSNQPQHF | TRBV6-2/TRBV6-3
CASSYSGAVNEKLFF | TRBV6-5
CASSQEAGLGETQYF | TRBV4-1
CASSRGGSDYNEQFF | TRBV5-1
CASSHRFNTQYF | TRBV7-2
CASSQTAPIGSYGYTF | TRBV5-1
CASSYSIPLRTDTQYF | TRBV6-5
CSARDPGTEAFF | TRBV20-1
CSASGTGNTEAFF | TRBV20-1
CASSLVPDTQYF | TRBV5-1
CASSHLIDSNTEAFF | TRBV11-2
CASSPWDSSRTYSNQPQHF | TRBV5-5
CSVEDPLLAQYF | TRBV29-1